Below, 3 T cell receptor beta chains from the same sample are listed, as sequenced in a study of blood T cells in healthy people across ages (dated by TCRdb to between 2014 and 2016). Library prep was done by 5' RACE. TCRdb shows the sequencer as Illumina HiSeq 2500. A second PCR of 7 to 11 cycles was performed with a sample-barcoded 5' primer and a J-beta primer mix. TCRdb applied fastp at Q25 and MiXCR to the public reads, then kept only in-frame beta chains. Each entry merges the rows of one CDR3 protein and shows their most common DNA and genes. Across this sample there are 700,000 to 900,000 distinct CDR3 sequences, with around a quarter seen only once. The ten largest account for around 2.9% of the sample. These data also formed part of another study, on T cells of mothers and their children.

The sample comprised blood. The receptor set was obtained from a boy aged 5-17 years in good health.

The gene calls are TRBV7-3 and TRBJ2-3; D tentatively fits TRBD1 or TRBD2 (5 bases each). Germline V gives CDR1 SGHTA, CDR2 FQGTGA. Trimming took off 0 bases at V and 4 bases at J, with 11 bases between the two ends. The CDR3 runs to 15 residues. The chain's CDR3 is CASSLTRGPADTQYF. CDR3 DNA sequence: TGTGCCAGCAGCTTAACGAGGGGACCAGCAGATACGCAGTATTTT.

The chain uses TRBV2 and TRBJ1-1; D remains unclear. There are 12 residues in the CDR3. Germline V gene data show CDR1 as SNHLY and CDR2 as FYNNEI. V lost 3 bases, J lost 7 bases, and 9 bases lay in between. The CDR3 nucleotides read TGTGCCAGCAGTGAGGTTAAGTTTGAAGCTTTCTTT. Its protein is CASSEVKFEAFF.

This clonotype has a handful of counts. V and J are TRBV6-1 and TRBJ2-7, with 9 nucleotides matching TRBD1. The J call is in doubt because the DNA end fits TRBJ2-1 better. From germline, CDR1 is MNHNS and CDR2 SASEGT. The CDR3 extends over 16 amino acids. In DNA form, the CDR3 reads TGTGCCAGCAGTGAAACCGGGACAGGGAAAACTTACGAGCAGTTCTTC. Amino acids: CASSETGTGKTYEQFF.